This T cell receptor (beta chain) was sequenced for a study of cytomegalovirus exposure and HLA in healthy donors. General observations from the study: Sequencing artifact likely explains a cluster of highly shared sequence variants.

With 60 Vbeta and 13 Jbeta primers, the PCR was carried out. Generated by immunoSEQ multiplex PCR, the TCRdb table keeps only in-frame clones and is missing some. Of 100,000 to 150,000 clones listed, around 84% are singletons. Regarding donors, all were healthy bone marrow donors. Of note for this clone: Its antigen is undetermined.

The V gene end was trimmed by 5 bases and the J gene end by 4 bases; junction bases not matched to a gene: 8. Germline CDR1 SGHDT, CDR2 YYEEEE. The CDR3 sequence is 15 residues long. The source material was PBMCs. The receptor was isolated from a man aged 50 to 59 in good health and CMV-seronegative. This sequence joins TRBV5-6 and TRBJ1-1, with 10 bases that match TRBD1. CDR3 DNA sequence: TGTGCCAGCAGTATTCGCGGGACAGGGGTCACTGAAGCTTTCTTT. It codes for CASSIRGTGVTEAFF.